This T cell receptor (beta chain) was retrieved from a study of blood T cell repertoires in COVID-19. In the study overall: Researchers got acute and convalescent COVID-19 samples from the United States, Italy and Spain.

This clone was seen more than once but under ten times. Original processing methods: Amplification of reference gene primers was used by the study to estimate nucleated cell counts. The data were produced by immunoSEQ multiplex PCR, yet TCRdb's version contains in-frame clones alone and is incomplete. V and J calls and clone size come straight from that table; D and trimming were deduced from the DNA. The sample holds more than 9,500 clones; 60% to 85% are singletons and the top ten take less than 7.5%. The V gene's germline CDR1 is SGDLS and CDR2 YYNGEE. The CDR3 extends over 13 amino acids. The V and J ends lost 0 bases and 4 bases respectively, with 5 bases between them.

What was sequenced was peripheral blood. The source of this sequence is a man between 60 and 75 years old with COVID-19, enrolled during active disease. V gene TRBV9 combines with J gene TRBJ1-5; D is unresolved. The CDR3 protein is CASSVEPNQPQHF. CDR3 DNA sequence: TGTGCCAGCAGCGTAGAGCCGAATCAGCCCCAGCATTTT.